These T cell receptor beta chains were read from a single sample in a study of T cell changes during pregnancy in multiple sclerosis. The protocol was immunoSEQ multiplex PCR, while the TCRdb copy is restricted to in-frame clones and leaves out a portion. The top ten clones hold about 1.5% of a sample with more than 80,000 clones, about 92% of them seen once. The sample consisted of peripheral blood, taken in the first trimester of pregnancy. The receptors stem from a female donor with multiple sclerosis, enrolled in a pregnancy study. CDR3s include the opening cysteine and the closing phenylalanine or tryptophan. Each record gives: J gene, V gene, D gene, clone size, CDR3 protein, CDR3 DNA. A D gene is named only where the DNA matches it firmly. Not every row has a clone size; where given, it reads once, few, many or a size class.

j_gene: TRBJ1-2; v_gene: TRBV19; d_gene: TRBD1; abundance: once; CDR3aa: CASTPLDRAYGYTF; CDR3nt: TGTGCCAGTACCCCACTGGACAGGGCTTATGGCTACACCTTC
j_gene: TRBJ1-1; v_gene: TRBV2; d_gene: TRBD1; abundance: -; CDR3aa: CASSGEGQTNTEAFF; CDR3nt: TGTGCCAGCAGTGGCGAGGGACAGACGAACACTGAAGCTTTCTTT
j_gene: TRBJ2-3; v_gene: TRBV12-2; d_gene: -; abundance: -; CDR3aa: CASRPGTSGRGGSTDTQYF; CDR3nt: TGTGCAAGTCGACCCGGGACTAGCGGGAGAGGGGGGAGCACAGATACGCAGTATTTT
j_gene: TRBJ2-3; v_gene: TRBV5-1; d_gene: -; abundance: -; CDR3aa: CASSPVVGTDTQYF; CDR3nt: TGCGCCAGCAGCCCGGTAGTCGGCACAGATACGCAGTATTTT
j_gene: TRBJ2-3; v_gene: TRBV13; d_gene: TRBD2; abundance: -; CDR3aa: CASSLKLAESTDTQYF; CDR3nt: TGTGCCAGCAGCTTAAAACTAGCGGAGAGCACAGATACGCAGTATTTT
j_gene: TRBJ2-7; v_gene: TRBV5-6; d_gene: -; abundance: -; CDR3aa: CASSLIQGWSYEQYF; CDR3nt: TGTGCCAGCAGCTTGATCCAGGGGTGGTCCTACGAGCAGTACTTC
j_gene: TRBJ1-1; v_gene: TRBV5-4; d_gene: TRBD1; abundance: -; CDR3aa: CASSYQKDRGTEAFF; CDR3nt: TGTGCCAGCAGCTATCAAAAGGACAGGGGCACTGAAGCTTTCTTT
j_gene: TRBJ2-7; v_gene: TRBV5-6; d_gene: -; abundance: -; CDR3aa: CASSAGGASEQYF; CDR3nt: TGTGCCAGCAGCGCCGGGGGTGCGAGCGAGCAGTACTTC
j_gene: TRBJ2-3; v_gene: TRBV10-2; d_gene: -; abundance: -; CDR3aa: CASSESDFPDTQYF; CDR3nt: TGCGCCAGCAGTGAGTCAGACTTCCCAGATACGCAGTATTTT
j_gene: TRBJ2-6; v_gene: TRBV15; d_gene: TRBD2; abundance: -; CDR3aa: CATTALIGLAAGANVLTF; CDR3nt: TGTGCCACCACAGCCTTAATAGGACTAGCGGCTGGGGCCAACGTCCTGACTTTC
j_gene: TRBJ2-7; v_gene: TRBV30; d_gene: -; abundance: -; CDR3aa: CAWSRVYEQYF; CDR3nt: TGTGCCTGGAGCCGTGTCTACGAGCAGTACTTC
j_gene: TRBJ2-1; v_gene: TRBV30; d_gene: -; abundance: few; CDR3aa: CAWSALKQFF; CDR3nt: TGTGCCTGGAGTGCCCTAAAGCAGTTCTTC
j_gene: TRBJ2-2; v_gene: TRBV30; d_gene: -; abundance: few; CDR3aa: CAWSPALLHTGELFF; CDR3nt: TGTGCCTGGAGTCCCGCTTTACTCCACACCGGGGAGCTGTTTTTT
j_gene: TRBJ1-5; v_gene: TRBV5-6; d_gene: -; abundance: -; CDR3aa: CASSWREAGQPQHF; CDR3nt: TGTGCCAGCAGCTGGAGGGAGGCGGGCCAGCCCCAGCATTTT
j_gene: TRBJ2-7; v_gene: TRBV6-1; d_gene: -; abundance: -; CDR3aa: CASSELQGFEQYF; CDR3nt: TGTGCCAGCAGTGAGCTCCAGGGCTTCGAGCAGTACTTC
j_gene: TRBJ2-7; v_gene: TRBV11-2; d_gene: -; abundance: -; CDR3aa: CASSLDAGYEQYF; CDR3nt: TGTGCCAGCAGCTTAGATGCCGGCTACGAGCAGTACTTC
j_gene: TRBJ2-1; v_gene: TRBV18; d_gene: TRBD1; abundance: once; CDR3aa: CASFRTGVDEQFF; CDR3nt: TGTGCCAGCTTCAGGACAGGGGTCGATGAGCAGTTCTTC
j_gene: TRBJ2-5; v_gene: TRBV30; d_gene: -; abundance: -; CDR3aa: CAWSIGSWETQYF; CDR3nt: TGTGCCTGGAGTATAGGGAGTTGGGAGACCCAGTACTTC
j_gene: TRBJ2-5; v_gene: TRBV15; d_gene: TRBD2; abundance: -; CDR3aa: CATSRGLAGSRQETQYF; CDR3nt: TGTGCCACCAGCAGAGGACTAGCGGGATCTCGGCAAGAGACCCAGTACTTC
j_gene: TRBJ2-4; v_gene: TRBV11-3; d_gene: -; abundance: -; CDR3aa: CASSHGSNTGQYF; CDR3nt: TGTGCCAGCAGCCACGGGTCCAATACGGGTCAGTACTTC
j_gene: TRBJ1-2; v_gene: TRBV10-2; d_gene: -; abundance: once; CDR3aa: CASSEFTNGGDGYTF; CDR3nt: TGCGCCAGCAGTGAGTTCACTAATGGGGGCGATGGCTACACCTTC
j_gene: TRBJ1-2; v_gene: TRBV7-9; d_gene: TRBD1; abundance: -; CDR3aa: CASSPGTGYYGYTF; CDR3nt: TGTGCCAGCAGCCCGGGGACAGGTTACTATGGCTACACCTTC
j_gene: TRBJ1-5; v_gene: TRBV18; d_gene: TRBD1; abundance: -; CDR3aa: CASSPDRGIGNQPQHF; CDR3nt: TGTGCCAGCTCACCAGACAGGGGAATAGGCAATCAGCCCCAGCATTTT
j_gene: TRBJ2-3; v_gene: TRBV28; d_gene: -; abundance: -; CDR3aa: CASSLVQFTDTQYF; CDR3nt: TGTGCCAGCAGTTTAGTGCAGTTCACAGATACGCAGTATTTT
j_gene: TRBJ2-5; v_gene: TRBV25-1; d_gene: TRBD1; abundance: -; CDR3aa: CASSEPNRGLYQETQYF; CDR3nt: TGTGCCAGCAGTGAACCCAACAGGGGGCTGTACCAAGAGACCCAGTACTTC
j_gene: TRBJ2-3; v_gene: TRBV7-9; d_gene: TRBD1; abundance: -; CDR3aa: CASSLGQGSTDTQYF; CDR3nt: TGTGCCAGCAGCTTGGGACAGGGGAGCACAGATACGCAGTATTTT
j_gene: TRBJ1-1; v_gene: TRBV2; d_gene: -; abundance: -; CDR3aa: CASSDGGSTEAFF; CDR3nt: TGTGCCAGCAGTGACGGCGGTAGCACTGAAGCTTTCTTT
j_gene: TRBJ2-1; v_gene: TRBV7-8; d_gene: TRBD2; abundance: -; CDR3aa: CASSQKGLDYNEQFF; CDR3nt: TGTGCCAGCAGCCAGAAAGGACTAGACTACAATGAGCAGTTCTTC
j_gene: TRBJ1-1; v_gene: TRBV10-3; d_gene: TRBD1; abundance: few; CDR3aa: CAISQDRNMNTEAFF; CDR3nt: TGTGCCATCAGCCAGGACAGGAACATGAACACTGAAGCTTTCTTT
j_gene: TRBJ2-7; v_gene: TRBV28; d_gene: -; abundance: -; CDR3aa: CASLTGVAEQYF; CDR3nt: TGTGCCAGCTTAACGGGGGTGGCCGAGCAGTACTTC
j_gene: TRBJ2-7; v_gene: TRBV9; d_gene: TRBD2; abundance: -; CDR3aa: CASSEGLADSYEQYF; CDR3nt: TGTGCCAGCAGCGAGGGACTAGCGGACTCCTACGAGCAGTACTTC
j_gene: TRBJ2-1; v_gene: TRBV7-3; d_gene: -; abundance: once; CDR3aa: CASSLSGPYNEQFF; CDR3nt: TGTGCCAGCAGCTTATCAGGGCCCTACAATGAGCAGTTCTTC
j_gene: TRBJ2-7; v_gene: TRBV30; d_gene: TRBD2; abundance: -; CDR3aa: CAWSEGLAAHYEQYF; CDR3nt: TGTGCCTGGAGTGAAGGACTAGCGGCACACTACGAGCAGTACTTC
j_gene: TRBJ1-2; v_gene: TRBV6-1; d_gene: -; abundance: -; CDR3aa: CASSVGMGAGNYGYTF; CDR3nt: TGTGCCAGCAGTGTAGGGATGGGGGCTGGTAACTATGGCTACACCTTC
j_gene: TRBJ2-1; v_gene: TRBV5-4; d_gene: TRBD2; abundance: -; CDR3aa: CASSSGTSVVYQPNEQFF; CDR3nt: TGTGCCAGCAGCTCCGGGACTAGCGTCGTGTACCAACCCAATGAGCAGTTCTTC
j_gene: TRBJ2-7; v_gene: TRBV6-5; d_gene: TRBD1; abundance: -; CDR3aa: CASRYGTGDYEQYF; CDR3nt: TGTGCCAGCAGGTACGGGACAGGCGACTACGAGCAGTACTTC
j_gene: TRBJ2-6; v_gene: TRBV5-6; d_gene: TRBD2; abundance: -; CDR3aa: CASSLGSAGVFSGANVLTF; CDR3nt: TGTGCCAGCAGCTTGGGGTCGGCGGGAGTTTTTTCTGGGGCCAACGTCCTGACTTTC
j_gene: TRBJ1-1; v_gene: TRBV9; d_gene: -; abundance: -; CDR3aa: CASRAGRMNTEAFF; CDR3nt: TGTGCCAGCAGGGCGGGGCGGATGAACACTGAAGCTTTCTTT
j_gene: TRBJ1-1; v_gene: TRBV19; d_gene: TRBD1; abundance: many; CDR3aa: CASRTFDRAVSGGTEAFF; CDR3nt: TGTGCCAGTAGGACATTCGACAGGGCTGTGTCCGGGGGCACTGAAGCTTTCTTT
j_gene: TRBJ2-7; v_gene: TRBV15; d_gene: TRBD2; abundance: -; CDR3aa: CATSARTSATYEQYF; CDR3nt: TGTGCCACCAGCGCCCGGACTAGCGCCACCTACGAGCAGTACTTC
j_gene: TRBJ2-2; v_gene: TRBV5-6; d_gene: TRBD1; abundance: once; CDR3aa: CASTNRGTAHTGELFF; CDR3nt: TGTGCCAGCACTAACCGTGGGACAGCACACACCGGGGAGCTGTTTTTT
j_gene: TRBJ2-5; v_gene: TRBV29-1; d_gene: -; abundance: -; CDR3aa: CSVDQPGAQETQYF; CDR3nt: TGCAGCGTTGACCAGCCGGGAGCTCAAGAGACCCAGTACTTC
j_gene: TRBJ2-1; v_gene: TRBV7-8; d_gene: -; abundance: -; CDR3aa: CASSSEGTPVF; CDR3nt: TGTGCCAGCAGCTCGGAGGGGACCCCAGTCTTC
j_gene: TRBJ1-3; v_gene: TRBV28; d_gene: -; abundance: -; CDR3aa: CASSLYTESPGNTIYF; CDR3nt: TGTGCCAGCAGTTTATACACAGAAAGCCCTGGAAACACCATATATTTT
j_gene: TRBJ1-5; v_gene: TRBV28; d_gene: -; abundance: once; CDR3aa: CASRRAGGSNQPQHF; CDR3nt: TGTGCCAGCAGGCGGGCGGGCGGGAGCAATCAGCCCCAGCATTTT
j_gene: TRBJ2-5; v_gene: TRBV5-4; d_gene: -; abundance: -; CDR3aa: CASSLSDPTTQYF; CDR3nt: TGTGCCAGCAGCCTATCCGATCCAACGACCCAGTACTTC
j_gene: TRBJ2-7; v_gene: TRBV4-2; d_gene: -; abundance: -; CDR3aa: CASTDPGAYEQYF; CDR3nt: TGTGCCAGCACCGACCCGGGAGCCTACGAGCAGTACTTC
j_gene: TRBJ2-3; v_gene: TRBV25-1; d_gene: -; abundance: -; CDR3aa: CASSDTGSTDTQYF; CDR3nt: TGTGCCAGCAGTGATACAGGGAGCACAGATACGCAGTATTTT
j_gene: TRBJ1-1; v_gene: TRBV7-8; d_gene: TRBD1; abundance: -; CDR3aa: CASGTGQGNTEAFF; CDR3nt: TGTGCCAGCGGTACTGGACAGGGGAACACTGAAGCTTTCTTT
j_gene: TRBJ2-3; v_gene: TRBV30; d_gene: TRBD2; abundance: -; CDR3aa: CAWSAFRTSGGHSTDTQYF; CDR3nt: TGTGCCTGGAGTGCTTTTAGGACTAGCGGGGGGCACAGCACAGATACGCAGTATTTT
j_gene: TRBJ1-2; v_gene: TRBV6-5; d_gene: -; abundance: -; CDR3aa: CASSLAGANYGYTF; CDR3nt: TGTGCCAGCAGTTTGGCGGGAGCTAACTATGGCTACACCTTC
j_gene: TRBJ2-1; v_gene: TRBV9; d_gene: TRBD2; abundance: -; CDR3aa: CASSSRGGLAGGYSSYNEQFF; CDR3nt: TGTGCCAGCAGCTCAAGGGGGGGACTAGCGGGAGGGTACAGCTCCTACAATGAGCAGTTCTTC
j_gene: TRBJ1-2; v_gene: TRBV2; d_gene: TRBD1; abundance: -; CDR3aa: CASSEGQVYGYTF; CDR3nt: TGTGCCAGCAGTGAGGGACAGGTCTATGGCTACACCTTC
j_gene: TRBJ2-5; v_gene: TRBV19; d_gene: TRBD2; abundance: -; CDR3aa: CASGTSGRFPGETQYF; CDR3nt: TGTGCCAGTGGGACTAGCGGGAGATTCCCTGGAGAGACCCAGTACTTC
j_gene: TRBJ2-2; v_gene: TRBV7-6; d_gene: -; abundance: -; CDR3aa: CASSHRTGELFF; CDR3nt: TGTGCCAGCAGCCACAGGACCGGGGAGCTGTTTTTT
j_gene: TRBJ2-3; v_gene: TRBV5-1; d_gene: TRBD2; abundance: -; CDR3aa: CASRSGTSGRAHTQYF; CDR3nt: TGCGCCAGCAGATCCGGGACTAGCGGGAGGGCCCATACGCAGTATTTT
j_gene: TRBJ2-1; v_gene: TRBV5-1; d_gene: TRBD2; abundance: -; CDR3aa: CASSPSTSGSNEQFF; CDR3nt: TGCGCCAGCAGCCCATCGACTAGCGGGAGCAATGAGCAGTTCTTC
j_gene: TRBJ2-5; v_gene: TRBV30; d_gene: -; abundance: -; CDR3aa: CAWRGPGGPQYF; CDR3nt: TGTGCCTGGAGGGGACCAGGGGGGCCCCAGTACTTC
j_gene: TRBJ1-2; v_gene: TRBV5-6; d_gene: -; abundance: -; CDR3aa: CASSGGTGERGYGYTF; CDR3nt: TGTGCCAGCAGCGGGGGTACGGGGGAAAGGGGCTATGGCTACACCTTC